Following are 24 T cell receptor beta chains from one sample sequenced in a study of cytomegalovirus exposure and HLA in healthy donors. Amplification used 60 Vbeta primers and 13 Jbeta primers. Sequencing was performed with immunoSEQ multiplex PCR; in TCRdb, only in-frame clones are kept and a portion is missing. In the table there are under 150,000 clones, around 78% of which are singletons. Sequencing was carried out using PBMCs. The receptors here all came from a woman in her 40s in good health and CMV-seropositive.

This chain links TRBV27 with TRBJ1-6; 10 bases are a match to TRBD1. CDR1 is MNHEY and CDR2 is SMNVEV in the germline V gene (reference sequence). Germline trimming cut 6 bases from V and 7 bases from J; bases unmatched to any gene: 6. This CDR3 is 15 amino acids long. CDR3 sequence (DNA): TGTGCCAGCAGGGCCGGGACAGGGGACAATTCACCCCTCCACTTT. It encodes CASRAGTGDNSPLHF.

The J gene is TRBJ1-2, the V gene TRBV5-1; D not resolved. This CDR3 is built from 13 residues. The ends were cut back, 0 bases at V and 7 bases at J, with 10 bases in the middle. CDR1 is SGHRS, CDR2 YFSETQ, per germline. The CDR3 sequence: CASSLGRPGGYTF. The CDR3 nucleotides are TGCGCCAGCAGCTTGGGCAGGCCCGGTGGCTACACCTTC. The variable domain in full, completed from reference TRBV5-1 and TRBJ1-2, reads KAGVTQTPRYLIKTRGQQVTLSCSPISGHRSVSWYQQTPGQGLQFLFEYFSETQRNKGNFPGRFSGRQFSNSRSEMNVSTLELGDSALYLCASSLGRPGGYTFGSGTRLTVV.

This clone was seen only once. The genes are TRBV5-1 and TRBJ2-7; 11 bases match TRBD2. Trimming removed 0 bases from V and 5 bases from J; junction bases left unmatched: 4. This CDR3 comprises 15 residues. Germline V gene sequence: CDR1 SGHRS, CDR2 YFSETQ. CDR3 nucleotides: TGCGCCAGCAGCTTGGGGACTAGCGGGTGGAACGAGCAGTACTTC. It specifies CASSLGTSGWNEQYF. Using reference TRBV5-1 and TRBJ2-7 for the parts outside the CDR3, the full variable domain is KAGVTQTPRYLIKTRGQQVTLSCSPISGHRSVSWYQQTPGQGLQFLFEYFSETQRNKGNFPGRFSGRQFSNSRSEMNVSTLELGDSALYLCASSLGTSGWNEQYFGPGTRLTVT.

In its sample, this clone was seen a few times. The CDR3 nucleotides are TGTGCCAGCAGCTCAGGGGTACTGAACACTGAAGCTTTCTTT. Protein product: CASSSGVLNTEAFF. The V and J genes are TRBV11-2 and TRBJ1-1, with D tentatively TRBD1 (6 bases). The V and J ends lost 4 bases and 0 bases respectively, with 9 bases between them. There are 14 residues in the CDR3. The germline CDR1 and CDR2 sequences are SGHAT and FQNNGV.

The CDR3 nucleotides read TGTGCCAGCAGCCTGGGACTATACAATGAGCAGTTCTTC. This codes for CASSLGLYNEQFF. This chain links TRBV7-9 with TRBJ2-1, with 7 positions matching TRBD2. The CDR3 length is 13 residues. Per the germline V gene, CDR1 is SEHNR and CDR2 is FQNEAQ (reference sequence). The V and J ends lost 5 bases and 4 bases, in that order; junction bases with no gene match: 2.

The chain carries TRBV4-1 and TRBJ1-2, with D tentatively TRBD1 (6 bases). The germline V and J ends were trimmed by 0 bases and 5 bases, with 16 bases remaining between them. There are 16 residues in the CDR3. Germline V CDR1 and CDR2: MGHRA, YSYEKL. The CDR3 DNA reads as TGCGCCAGCAGCCAAGAATCAGGGGCCGGGTTATATGGCTACACCTTC. It codes for CASSQESGAGLYGYTF.

The V gene is TRBV5-1, the J gene TRBJ1-2; possibly TRBD1 for D (6 bases). V was pared by 0 bases and J by 3 bases, with 6 bases between. The CDR3 has 13 residues. CDR1 is SGHRS, CDR2 YFSETQ, per germline. The CDR3 is CASSLGQDYGYTF. CDR3 sequence (DNA): TGCGCCAGCAGCTTGGGACAGGACTATGGCTACACCTTC.

This clone came up once. The chain employs TRBV7-2 and TRBJ2-1; 11 bases map to TRBD1. The germline gives CDR1 SGHTA, CDR2 FQGNSA. Trimming took 1 base from V and 7 from J; bases not matched to a gene: 6. This CDR3 has 16 amino acids. The CDR3 nucleotides are TGTGCCAGCAGCTTAGGGACAGGGGGCCCCTCGAATGAGCAGTTCTTC. This encodes CASSLGTGGPSNEQFF.

The chain couples TRBV19 to TRBJ2-5, with 12 nucleotides matching TRBD2. CDR1 and CDR2 from the germline V gene are LNHDA and SQIVND (reference sequence). Germline trimming cut 6 bases from V and 6 bases from J; bases unmatched to any gene: 5. The CDR3 runs to 14 residues. CDR3 protein: CASRTSGSIKTQYF. The CDR3 coding sequence is TGTGCCAGTAGGACTAGCGGGAGTATAAAGACCCAGTACTTC.

The rearrangement joins TRBV28 to TRBJ2-7; 10 positions match TRBD1. The CDR3 has 15 amino acids. CDR1 and CDR2 from the germline V gene are MDHEN and SYDVKM. J lost 7 bases, V lost 4 bases, and 10 bases had no gene match. Written as DNA, the CDR3 is TGTGCCAGCAGTTCGCACGGGACAGGGGAGGAAGAGCAGTACTTC. This encodes CASSSHGTGEEEQYF.

J is TRBJ2-1 and V is TRBV6-5, with a tentative D call TRBD2 (6 bases). Trimming left V 7 bases short and J 3 bases short, with 16 bases between. Germline CDR1 MNHEY, CDR2 SVGAGI. The CDR3 totals 15 residues. The CDR3: CASMKEGINYNEQFF. The CDR3 DNA follows: TGTGCCAGCATGAAGGAGGGGATTAACTACAATGAGCAGTTCTTC.

A single count supports this clone. The chain employs TRBV2 and TRBJ1-3, with D possibly being TRBD1 (5 bases). The CDR3 consists of 14 residues. CDR1 is SNHLY and CDR2 is FYNNEI in the germline V gene. The V end was cut by 6 bases, the J end by 0 bases, with 9 bases between. CDR3 nucleotide sequence: TGTGCCAGCAGGGCAGGGTTCTCTGGAAACACCATATATTTT. Its protein product is CASRAGFSGNTIYF.

The chain links TRBV7-8 to TRBJ2-2; 8 bases are shared with TRBD1. The J segment lost 4 bases and the V segment lost 5 bases, leaving 9 bases of the junction unmatched. The CDR3 is made up of 16 amino acids. The V gene's germline CDR1 is SGHVS and CDR2 FQNEAQ. CDR3 residues: CASSESNRGITGELFF. CDR3 nucleotide sequence: TGTGCCAGCAGCGAGTCGAACAGGGGGATCACCGGGGAGCTGTTTTTT.

This chain links TRBV2 with TRBJ2-7, with 13 bases that match TRBD2. CDR1 SNHLY and CDR2 FYNNEI come from the germline V gene. This CDR3 contains 17 residues. V was pared by 7 bases and J by 7 bases, with 16 bases of the junction left unmatched. The CDR3 here is CASKIGLAGDRRREQYF. The DNA for the CDR3 is TGTGCCAGCAAGATCGGACTAGCGGGAGATAGGCGTCGAGAGCAGTACTTC.

This clone was seen only a few times. The chain combines TRBV19 with TRBJ1-3; the D is unclear. The CDR3 length is 11 residues. V lost 11 bases, J lost 2 bases, and 7 bases lay in between. The germline CDR1 and CDR2 sequences are LNHDA and SQIVND (reference sequence). CDR3 nucleotides: TGTGCCTCCCAGACTGGAAACACCATATATTTT. Translation gives CASQTGNTIYF.

In the case of this clone: One end of the junction fails to match germline, which may point to a read error. The chain links TRBV28 to TRBJ2-7, with 9 nucleotides matching TRBD1. The CDR3 spans 14 residues. CDR1 and CDR2 from the germline V gene are MDHEN and SYDVKM. The DNA for the CDR3 is TGTGCAGCAGGGAATGGACAGGGGCCCGCTACAGGGGACTTC. As protein: CAAGNGQGPATGDF.

This chain uses TRBV18 with TRBJ1-2; 8 bases are a match to TRBD1. There are 15 residues in the CDR3. Unmatched junction bases numbered 7, after V lost 3 bases and J lost 4 bases. The germline V gene has CDR1 KGHSH and CDR2 LQKENI. The CDR3 protein is CASSPGQALGYGYTF. CDR3 DNA: TGTGCCAGCTCACCGGGACAGGCCCTTGGCTATGGCTACACCTTC.

V is TRBV7-2 and J is TRBJ2-7; the match to TRBD2 covers 10 bases. The trim removed 3 bases at V and 6 bases at J, leaving 5 bases unmatched. The CDR3 totals 14 residues. CDR1 and CDR2 (germline): SGHTA, FQGNSA. CDR3 region: CASSLSGRAFEQYF. The DNA for the CDR3 is TGTGCCAGCAGCTTGAGCGGGAGGGCCTTCGAGCAGTACTTC.

The J gene is TRBJ2-7, the V gene TRBV19; 10 nucleotides line up with TRBD2. J was trimmed by 2 bases and V by 5 bases; bases with no gene match: 6. Germline CDR1 reads LNHDA; CDR2 reads SQIVND (reference sequence). This CDR3 is 15 amino acids long. The CDR3 DNA is TGTGCCAGTAGTGTAGTAAGCGGGAGGGCCTACGAGCAGTACTTC. Translation gives CASSVVSGRAYEQYF. Full variable domain (outside the CDR3, taken from reference TRBV19 and TRBJ2-7): DGGITQSPKYLFRKEGQNVTLSCEQNLNHDAMYWYRQDPGQGLRLIYYSQIVNDFQKGDIAEGYSVSREKKESFPLTVTSAQKNPTAFYLCASSVVSGRAYEQYFGPGTRLTVT.

CDR3 residues: CASSFSDEQFF. CDR3 nucleotides: TGCGCCAGCAGCTTCTCTGATGAGCAGTTCTTC. The chain recombines TRBV5-1 with TRBJ2-1; D remains unclear. This CDR3 has 11 amino acids. In germline, CDR1 is SGHRS, CDR2 YFSETQ. Trimming removed 2 bases at V and 8 bases at J, with 5 bases between.

This chain connects TRBV5-1 to TRBJ1-1, with 10 bases matching TRBD1. Unmatched junction bases numbered 8, after V lost 3 bases and J lost 3 bases. The CDR3 sequence is 16 residues long. Germline CDR1 SGHRS, CDR2 YFSETQ. This chain's CDR3 is CASSWGGTGADTEAFF. CDR3 in DNA: TGCGCCAGCAGCTGGGGGGGGACAGGGGCCGACACTGAAGCTTTCTTT.

This clone was detected once. The rearrangement uses TRBV7-8 and TRBJ1-4; D uncertain. The germline CDR1 and CDR2 sequences are SGHVS and FQNEAQ. V was shortened by 5 bases and J by 4 bases, with 14 bases between the two germline ends. The CDR3 spans 15 residues. DNA for the CDR3: TGTGCCAGCAGCCCCCGACGAGGCCTTAATGAAAAACTGTTTTTT. Translated, it gives CASSPRRGLNEKLFF.

Of note for this clone: At one boundary the junction diverges from the germline segment, which might be a read error. The chain joins TRBV7-2 to TRBJ2-7; D possibly corresponds to TRBD2 (6 bases). There are 12 residues in the CDR3. Germline V CDR1 and CDR2: SGHTA, FQGNSA. CDR3 nucleotide sequence: TGTGCCAGCAGCTTAGCCCTCGGGGGTGGCGACTTC. Its protein is CASSLALGGGDF.

CDR3 amino acids: CASSMGGGAIEQFF. The CDR3 coding sequence is TGTGCCAGCTCCATGGGCGGGGGGGCAATTGAGCAGTTCTTC. This chain links TRBV19 with TRBJ2-1, with 9 bases that match TRBD2. Germline trimming cut 9 bases from V and 9 bases from J; bases unmatched to any gene: 12. There are 14 residues in the CDR3. CDR1 LNHDA and CDR2 SQIVND come from the germline V gene (reference sequence). The whole variable domain, remainder taken from reference TRBV19 and TRBJ2-1, is DGGITQSPKYLFRKEGQNVTLSCEQNLNHDAMYWYRQDPGQGLRLIYYSQIVNDFQKGDIAEGYSVSREKKESFPLTVTSAQKNPTAFYLCASSMGGGAIEQFFGPGTRLTVL.